Listed below are T cell receptor beta chains from one sample, sequenced in a study of cytomegalovirus exposure and HLA in healthy donors. Method: immunoSEQ multiplex PCR; TCRdb's copy keeps in-frame clones and lacks some. Of 140,000 to 150,000 clones listed, around 70% are singletons. The sample was PBMCs. The source of these receptors is a woman aged 60-75 years in good health and CMV-seropositive. CDR3s leave out the opening cysteine and the closing phenylalanine or tryptophan. A clone size is listed for some rows: how often the clone was seen (once, few, many), or a class if it is expanded.

v_gene	abundance	CDR3aa
TRBV30	few	ASGQGGEKLF
TRBV4-2	NA	ASSQAQAGFTEAF
TRBV4-2	many	ASSRGLAGGPDSYEQY
TRBV7-9	NA	ASSLGGAEAF
TRBV2	few	ASSPFSGRNRAYEQY
TRBV5-1	NA	ASSLSGTGDRNTQY
TRBV29-1	NA	SVTGDHEQY
TRBV6-5	few	ASRETGQAF
TRBV6-5	NA	ASSRGGQGYT
TRBV10-3	NA	AISESWEGAGAF
TRBV4-1	few	ASSQDQTAQETQY
TRBV15	NA	ATSRDAGGLGETQY
TRBV5-1	NA	ASSYSGTGVQETQY
TRBV6-5	NA	ASRPGLAMYNEQF
TRBV29-1	few	SVDRLADEQF
TRBV5-1	NA	ASSLSSGANEQF
TRBV9	NA	ASSFRGGTEAF
TRBV7-9	few	SSSLEQHGYT
TRBV28	NA	ASSLLTGQTTGQY
TRBV28	NA	ASSLSGYQPQH
TRBV5-1	NA	ASTSGSSYNEQF
TRBV28	few	ASIPVEAGLGVEQY
TRBV5-8	NA	ASSLVHLGTGELF
TRBV9	NA	ASSPGLAGADTQY
TRBV5-1	NA	ASSPGTDYSNQPQH
TRBV4-1	few	ASSQDPSVGEQF
TRBV10-1	NA	ASRTTGVINQPQH
TRBV11-1	NA	ASSLEKYQGNTQY
TRBV7-9	few	ASSEEGFANYGYT
TRBV11-2	NA	ASSLGQGRHEQY
TRBV5-1	NA	ASSKVAGTPKTQY
TRBV5-1	NA	ASRTSATYEQY
TRBV28	NA	ASRTGKGGGYT
TRBV6-5	few	ASSQTDNTEAF
TRBV29-1	NA	SVVLETQY
TRBV28	NA	ASSLLPGTGVSDTQY
TRBV2	once	ASRTNSGRGEPQH
TRBV7-6	few	ASSSGQGTDTQY
TRBV9	few	ASSSLQGAYYNEQF
TRBV19	few	ASSTGALGTEAF
TRBV2	NA	ASSELEGYEQY
TRBV30	once	AWSRGLSSYEQY
TRBV10-1	NA	ASSDSRSYEQY
TRBV7-8	once	ASSLPLQWGAGNTIY
TRBV28	NA	ASSFGAYTYEQY
TRBV6-1	NA	ASSESGAF
TRBV28	NA	ASRVGGSNEKLF
TRBV5-1	once	ASREGTGNGNTIY
TRBV7-8	NA	ASSPGGLTSEQY
TRBV6-1	NA	ASSRQGGNTEAF
TRBV5-1	NA	ASSLGGLGTGELF
TRBV6-1	NA	ASSEGGAETQY
TRBV5-1	NA	ASSLEGERWY
TRBV6-1	few	ASGEAADTQY
TRBV10-3	once	AISELRSSYEQY